This T cell receptor (beta chain) is drawn from a study of blood T cells in healthy people across ages. V was trimmed by 3 bases and J by 1 base, leaving 14 bases between them. Germline V gene data show CDR1 as SGDLS and CDR2 as YYNGEE. CDR3 length equals 16 residues. This clonotype was counted only a few times. Antigen specificity is unknown. The authors ran a second PCR of about 7 to 12 cycles using a sample-barcoded 5' primer and a J-beta primer mix. Every cDNA was tagged by a template-switch adaptor with 12 random nucleotides. TCRdb re-derived calls from the 5' RACE reads in MiXCR, one entry per CDR3 protein. The data show fewer than 2,000,000 distinct CDR3 sequences, 39% seen once. Broader study findings: One million T cells yielded diversity estimates that were considered underestimates.

In each sample, at least 6.5 million PBMCs were isolated. The receptor's source is a human donor in good health. Sequencing used blood. V is TRBV9 and J is TRBJ1-3; a weak D match, TRBD1 (5 bases). The CDR3 is CASSGPGPQSGNTIYF. Here the CDR3 DNA reads TGTGCCAGCAGCGGGCCGGGACCTCAATCTGGAAACACCATATATTTT.